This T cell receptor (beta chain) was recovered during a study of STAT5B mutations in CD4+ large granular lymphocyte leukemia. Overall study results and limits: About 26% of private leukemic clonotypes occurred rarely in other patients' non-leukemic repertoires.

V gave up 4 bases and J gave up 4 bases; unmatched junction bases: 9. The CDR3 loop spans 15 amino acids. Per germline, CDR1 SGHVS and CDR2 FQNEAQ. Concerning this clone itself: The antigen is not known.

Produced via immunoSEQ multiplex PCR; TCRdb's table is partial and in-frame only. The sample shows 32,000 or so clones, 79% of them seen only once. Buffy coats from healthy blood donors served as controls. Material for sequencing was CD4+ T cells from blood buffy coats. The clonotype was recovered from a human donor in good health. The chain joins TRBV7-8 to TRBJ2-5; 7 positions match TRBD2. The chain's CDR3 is CASSSRSGAGETQYF. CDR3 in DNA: TGTGCCAGCAGCTCCCGGAGCGGGGCGGGAGAGACCCAGTACTTC.